These 23 T cell receptor beta chains were all obtained from the same sample, sequenced in a study of siplizumab effects on memory and regulatory T cells. Generated by immunoSEQ multiplex PCR, the TCRdb table keeps only in-frame clones and is missing some. The sample lists roughly 50,000 clones; approximately 93% were seen once. What was sequenced was CD8+ T cells sorted from blood. All receptors derive from a human donor in good health.

The CDR3 DNA follows: TGCAGCGTCCTCTCTGGGGCCAACGTCCTGACTTTC. This encodes CSVLSGANVLTF. The chain joins TRBV29-1 to TRBJ2-6; D gene unclear. V dropped 6 bases and J dropped 0 bases, with 3 bases sitting between them. The CDR3 is 12 amino acids. Germline CDR1 SQVTM, CDR2 ANQGSEA.

V and J are TRBV2 and TRBJ1-2; 8 nucleotides agree with TRBD1. CDR3 length: 15 residues. The germline V gene encodes CDR1 SNHLY and CDR2 FYNNEI. With V trimmed by 8 bases and J by 4 bases, 12 bases remained unmatched. The CDR3 sequence is CASGPPGQEGYGYTF. The CDR3 region has the DNA TGTGCCAGCGGCCCCCCGGGACAGGAAGGCTATGGCTACACCTTC.

This sequence joins TRBV2 and TRBJ2-1; 10 bases align to TRBD2. CDR1 and CDR2 (germline): SNHLY, FYNNEI. The V segment lost 3 bases and the J segment 4 bases; nucleotides outside the gene matches: 3. The CDR3 is 15 amino acids. CDR3 nucleotide sequence: TGTGCCAGCAGTGACTCGACTAGCGGGTACAATGAGCAGTTCTTC. It codes for CASSDSTSGYNEQFF. Full variable domain (remainder filled in from reference TRBV2 and TRBJ2-1): EPEVTQTPSHQVTQMGQEVILRCVPISNHLYFYWYRQILGQKVEFLVSFYNNEISEKSEIFDDQFSVERPDGSNFTLKIRSTKLEDSAMYFCASSDSTSGYNEQFFGPGTRLTVL.

The chain combines TRBV5-4 with TRBJ2-7; no definite D call. The CDR3 is 11 amino acids. V was pared by 4 bases and J by 3 bases, with 5 bases between. Germline-derived CDR1 and CDR2 are SGHNT and YYREEE (reference sequence). In nucleotides, the CDR3 is TGTGCCAGCAGCCACGGCTACGAGCAGTACTTC. Protein: CASSHGYEQYF.

The chain joins TRBV27 to TRBJ2-1, with a weak D call TRBD2 (6 bases). Germline values: CDR1 MNHEY, CDR2 SMNVEV (reference sequence). The CDR3 has 17 amino acids. The V and J ends lost 8 bases and 8 bases respectively, with 28 bases between them. The CDR3 region is CASGQEAGTVGWDEQFF. In DNA, the CDR3 is TGTGCCAGCGGCCAAGAAGCCGGGACTGTCGGATGGGATGAGCAGTTCTTC.

The J gene is TRBJ2-2, the V gene TRBV7-9, with 9 bases that match TRBD2. Germline-derived CDR1 and CDR2 are SEHNR and FQNEAQ (reference sequence). This CDR3 has 16 residues. J gave up 1 base and V 4 bases, and 4 bases lay outside the gene matches. The CDR3 here is CASSSTSGLNTGELFF. CDR3 nucleotides: TGTGCCAGCAGCTCTACTAGCGGGTTGAACACCGGGGAGCTGTTTTTT.

V and J are TRBV5-4 and TRBJ2-3; D could derive from TRBD1 or TRBD2 (5 bases each). Deletions cut 4 bases from V and 4 bases from J, with 10 bases between. Germline values: CDR1 SGHNT, CDR2 YYREEE (reference sequence). The CDR3 is 13 amino acids. CDR3: CASSQEGPDTQYF. CDR3 sequence (DNA): TGTGCCAGCAGCCAAGAGGGACCAGATACGCAGTATTTT.

The chain is built from TRBV5-6 and TRBJ1-1; D gene uncertain. Between the trimmed V and J ends, which lost 2 bases and 3 bases, there was a span of 8 bases. Germline V gene data show CDR1 as SGHDT and CDR2 as YYEEEE. The CDR3 runs to 13 residues. CDR3 DNA: TGTGCCAGCAGCTTTGACGGTGACACTGAAGCTTTCTTT. Translating gives CASSFDGDTEAFF.

CDR3 region: CSVEDSSYEQYF. CDR3 nucleotide sequence: TGCAGCGTTGAAGATTCTTCCTACGAGCAGTACTTC. The chain couples TRBV29-1 to TRBJ2-7; the D is unclear. CDR3 length equals 12 residues. Trimming removed 0 bases at V and 1 base at J, with 4 bases between. Germline values: CDR1 SQVTM, CDR2 ANQGSEA.

This chain links TRBV7-9 with TRBJ1-5; D is unclear. Germline V gene data show CDR1 as SEHNR and CDR2 as FQNEAQ (reference sequence). CDR3 size: 14 residues. Trimming stripped 5 bases from V and 7 bases from J, with 15 bases between. Here the CDR3 reads CASSPVTLSQPQHF. The CDR3 DNA reads TGTGCCAGCAGCCCCGTCACGCTCTCCCAGCCCCAGCATTTT.

J is TRBJ2-5 and V is TRBV6-1; 7 bases are shared with TRBD2. This CDR3 has 14 residues. Trimming took 7 bases from V and 3 from J; bases not matched to a gene: 8. Germline V CDR1 and CDR2: MNHNS, SASEGT. This CDR3 is CASTDRSGEETQYF. In nucleotides, the CDR3 is TGTGCCAGCACCGATCGAAGCGGGGAAGAGACCCAGTACTTC.

This clone was recorded once. The gene calls are TRBV9 and TRBJ2-1, with TRBD2 identical over 9 bases. The ends lost 3 bases at V and 4 bases at J; junction bases unmatched: 14. Germline V gene lookup returns CDR1 SGDLS and CDR2 YYNGEE. This CDR3 has 18 residues. Here the CDR3 DNA reads TGTGCCAGCAGCGCCGCGCCCTATCTAGCGGGGTTATACAATGAGCAGTTCTTC. Its translation is CASSAAPYLAGLYNEQFF.

The gene calls are TRBV19 and TRBJ1-5; possibly TRBD1 for D (5 bases). The CDR3 is 13 amino acids. Trimming left V 3 bases short and J 2 bases short, with 5 bases between. CDR1 is LNHDA and CDR2 is SQIVND in the germline V gene (reference sequence). In DNA form, the CDR3 reads TGTGCCAGTAGTATGGGACGCAATCAGCCCCAGCATTTT. Its translation: CASSMGRNQPQHF.

This chain links TRBV28 with TRBJ2-5, with D unclear. CDR1 and CDR2 (germline): MDHEN, SYDVKM. Trimming cost V 1 base and J 2 bases, with 8 bases left between them. CDR3 length equals 14 residues. CDR3 nucleotide sequence: TGTGCCAGCAGTTTATTTGTGGGACAAGAGACCCAGTACTTC. As protein: CASSLFVGQETQYF.

The chain links TRBV7-6 to TRBJ1-1; 8 nucleotides match TRBD1. Trimming removed 3 bases from V and 0 bases from J; junction bases left unmatched: 9. CDR3 length: 17 amino acids. Germline CDR1 is SGHVS and CDR2 is FNYEAQ. CDR3 amino acids: CASSLSGTGVMNTEAFF. The DNA for the CDR3 is TGTGCCAGCAGCTTGAGCGGGACAGGTGTAATGAACACTGAAGCTTTCTTT.

The V and J genes are TRBV2 and TRBJ1-1, with a tentative D call TRBD1 (5 bases). Germline values: CDR1 SNHLY, CDR2 FYNNEI. V was clipped by 5 bases and J by 3 bases, with 22 bases between them. The CDR3 is 17 residues long. This CDR3 is CASSMIRDLSWDTEAFF. CDR3 coding DNA: TGTGCCAGCAGTATGATCCGGGACCTATCTTGGGACACTGAAGCTTTCTTT.

The chain has TRBV28 and TRBJ2-3; 8 nucleotides match TRBD1. Germline V CDR1 and CDR2: MDHEN, SYDVKM. Losses at the gene ends were 3 bases for V and 5 bases for J; bases not matched to a gene: 4. The CDR3 has 14 residues. In DNA form, the CDR3 reads TGTGCCAGCAGTTTTGACAGGGGAATAGATACGCAGTATTTT. It translates to CASSFDRGIDTQYF.

This clone was recorded only once. The chain couples TRBV7-9 to TRBJ2-5, with TRBD2 as a possible D gene (5 bases). V dropped 4 bases and J dropped 5 bases, with 11 bases sitting between them. CDR3 size: 13 residues. Germline V lookup: CDR1 SEHNR, CDR2 FQNEAQ (reference sequence). The CDR3: CASSSSGEETQYF. In DNA, the CDR3 is TGTGCCAGCAGCTCCAGCGGCGAGGAGACCCAGTACTTC.

The chain couples TRBV11-2 to TRBJ2-7; D gene ambiguous. Trimming stripped 1 base from V and 0 bases from J, with 10 bases between. Germline CDR1 SGHAT, CDR2 FQNNGV. The CDR3 extends over 15 amino acids. CDR3: CASSLGARSSYEQYF. DNA of the CDR3: TGTGCCAGCAGCTTAGGGGCACGGAGCTCCTACGAGCAGTACTTC.

The chain uses TRBV5-1 and TRBJ2-1; 9 nucleotides match TRBD2. With V trimmed by 2 bases and J by 0 bases, 3 bases remained unmatched. CDR3 length: 16 amino acids. The germline V gene has CDR1 SGHRS and CDR2 YFSETQ. CDR3 loop: CASSFNSGSSYNEQFF. CDR3 in DNA: TGCGCCAGCAGCTTCAATAGCGGGAGCTCCTACAATGAGCAGTTCTTC. Complete variable domain (other parts from reference TRBV5-1 and TRBJ2-1): KAGVTQTPRYLIKTRGQQVTLSCSPISGHRSVSWYQQTPGQGLQFLFEYFSETQRNKGNFPGRFSGRQFSNSRSEMNVSTLELGDSALYLCASSFNSGSSYNEQFFGPGTRLTVL.

The chain employs TRBV6-1 and TRBJ2-2; D gene uncertain. CDR3 length equals 9 residues. Germline CDR1 is MNHNS and CDR2 is SASEGT. The germline V and J ends were trimmed by 10 bases and 7 bases, with 4 bases remaining between them. CDR3 bases: TGTGCCACGGGCGGGGAGCTGTTTTTT. This sequence encodes CATGGELFF.

The V and J genes are TRBV7-9 and TRBJ2-1, with unresolved D. The V gene lost 5 bases and the J gene lost 7 bases, with 18 bases spanning the gap. This CDR3 contains 15 residues. CDR1 and CDR2 from the germline V gene are SEHNR and FQNEAQ (reference sequence). Written as DNA, the CDR3 is TGTGCCAGCAGCCCTGGTGGACGGAACCGGAATGAGCAGTTCTTC. Translation: CASSPGGRNRNEQFF.

This rearrangement joins TRBV5-1 to TRBJ2-5; D is perhaps TRBD1 or TRBD2 (6 bases each). This CDR3 has 16 residues. CDR1 is SGHRS, CDR2 YFSETQ, per germline. Trimming removed 4 bases from V and 0 bases from J, with 16 bases in between. The CDR3 DNA reads as TGCGCCAGCAGCCCCATCGGGGGCCGTGACCAAGAGACCCAGTACTTC. Protein product: CASSPIGGRDQETQYF.